This T cell receptor (beta chain) was retrieved from a study of identical twins. Whole-study findings and limits: Some out-of-frame alpha sequences were shared by twins, and these showed excess low generation probability.

Remarks on this clonotype: Its antigen is as yet unknown.

All donors were healthy, and all were Caucasian. This CDR3 comprises 15 residues. The germline V and J ends were trimmed by 4 bases and 0 bases, with 14 bases remaining between them. Germline lookup yields CDR1 SGHRS and CDR2 YFSETQ. TCRdb re-called the 5' RACE reads through MiXCR, storing one row per CDR3 protein. The profile shows roughly 690,000 distinct CDR3 sequences, approximately 22% of them singletons. This sample also belongs to another study, concerning T cells expressing NK-cell markers. This second study says: According to the study, TCR beta repertoires originated from sorted CD3+CD56+NKG2C+, CD3+CD56+NKG2C- and CD3+CD56-NKG2C+ T cells. The authors restricted sorting to alpha-beta TCR T cells with an anti-gamma-delta TCR antibody in several experiments.

This receptor was taken from a young woman in good health. The sequencing sample was made of PBMCs. This chain joins TRBV5-1 and TRBJ2-7; D uncertain. CDR3 nucleotides: TGCGCCAGCAGCCATAGTGGCTTACCCTCCTACGAGCAGTACTTC. The encoded protein is CASSHSGLPSYEQYF.